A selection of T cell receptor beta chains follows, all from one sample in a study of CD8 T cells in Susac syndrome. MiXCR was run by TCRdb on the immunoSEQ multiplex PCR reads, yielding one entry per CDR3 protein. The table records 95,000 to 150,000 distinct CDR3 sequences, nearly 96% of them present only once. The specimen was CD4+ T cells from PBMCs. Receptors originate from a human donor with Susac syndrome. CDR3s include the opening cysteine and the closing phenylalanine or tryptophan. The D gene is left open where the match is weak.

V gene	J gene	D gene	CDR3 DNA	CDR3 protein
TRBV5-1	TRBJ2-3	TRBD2	TGCGCCAGCAGCTTGGCTAGCGGGAAGGTAGATACGCAGTATTTT	CASSLASGKVDTQYF
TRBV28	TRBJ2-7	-	TGTGCCAGCAGTTCCTTGGGAGGAGGGGGCTACGAGCAGTACTTC	CASSSLGGGGYEQYF
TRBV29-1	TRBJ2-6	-	TGCAGCGTTGATCCAGGGCCCTCTGGGGCCAACGTCCTGACTTTC	CSVDPGPSGANVLTF
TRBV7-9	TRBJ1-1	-	TGTGCCAGCAGCTTACAGGGGAGGAACACTGAAGCTTTCTTT	CASSLQGRNTEAFF
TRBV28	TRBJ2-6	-	TGTGCCAGCAGTCTCCCAAATGGCTCTGGGGCCAACGTCCTGACTTTC	CASSLPNGSGANVLTF
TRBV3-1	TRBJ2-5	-	TGTGCCAGCAGCGGACAGAGCCAAGAGACCCAGTACTTC	CASSGQSQETQYF
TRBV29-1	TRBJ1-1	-	TGCAGCGTTGAATCGGGGGAGGGACCTTTCTTT	CSVESGEGPFF
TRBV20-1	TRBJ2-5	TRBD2	TGCAGTGCTAGTCCGGGACTAGCGGGAGGGGAAGAGACCCAGTACTTC	CSASPGLAGGEETQYF
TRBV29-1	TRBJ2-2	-	TGCAGCGTAGATGAGAACACCGGGGAGCTGTTTTTT	CSVDENTGELFF
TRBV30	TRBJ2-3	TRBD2	TGTGCCTGCGAGACTAGCGGGAGGTCAGATACGCAGTATTTT	CACETSGRSDTQYF
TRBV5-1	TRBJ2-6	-	TGCGCCAGCAGCAGGGCCGCTGGGGCCAACGTCCTGACTTTC	CASSRAAGANVLTF
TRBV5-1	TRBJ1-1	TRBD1	TGCGCCAGCAGCCCGGGGACAGTTAACACTGAAGCTTTCTTT	CASSPGTVNTEAFF
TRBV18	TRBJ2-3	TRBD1	TGTGCCAGCTCACCAAGACAGGGCAGCACAGATACGCAGTATTTT	CASSPRQGSTDTQYF
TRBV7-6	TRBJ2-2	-	TGTGCCAGCAGCTTAGTATCCAGTTACGCCGGGGAGCTGTTTTTT	CASSLVSSYAGELFF
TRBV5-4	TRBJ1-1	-	TGTGCCAGCAGCTTGAGTACGGGGGGCGGAACTGAAGCTTTCTTT	CASSLSTGGGTEAFF
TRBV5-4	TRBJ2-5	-	TGTGCCAGCAGCTCCGGGCCACAAGAGACCCAGTACTTC	CASSSGPQETQYF
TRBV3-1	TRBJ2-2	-	TGTGCCAGCAGCCAAGAGGGGAAGGGGTCCGGGGAGCTGTTTTTT	CASSQEGKGSGELFF
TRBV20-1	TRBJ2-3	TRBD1	TGCAGTGCTTACCCGGGACAGGGAACAGATACGCAGTATTTT	CSAYPGQGTDTQYF
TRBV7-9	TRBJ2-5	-	TGTGCCAGCAGTCGCACTCCCGAGACCCAGTACTTC	CASSRTPETQYF
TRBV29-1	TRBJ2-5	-	TGCAGCGTGATAACAGGGTGGGAGACCCAGTACTTC	CSVITGWETQYF
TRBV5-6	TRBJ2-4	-	TGTGCCAGCAGCTTAGGGCCCCAGAACATTCAGTACTTC	CASSLGPQNIQYF
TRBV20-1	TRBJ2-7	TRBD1	TGCAGTGCTAGAGATTCCTGGACAGGGGAACGTGGCGAGCAGTACTTC	CSARDSWTGERGEQYF
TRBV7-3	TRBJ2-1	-	TGTGCCAGCAGCTTTAGACTAGAAAGGCACAATGAGCAGTTCTTC	CASSFRLERHNEQFF
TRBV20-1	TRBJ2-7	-	TGCAGTGCCCCGATTTTGGGACAATCCTACGAGCAGTACTTC	CSAPILGQSYEQYF
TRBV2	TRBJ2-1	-	TGTGCCAGCAGTGAAGAGGGTTTATACAATGAGCAGTTCTTC	CASSEEGLYNEQFF
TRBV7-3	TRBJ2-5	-	TGTGCCAGCAGCTTCGCAGAACAAGAGACCCAGTACTTC	CASSFAEQETQYF
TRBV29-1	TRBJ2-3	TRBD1	TGCAGCGTTGAAGTGGACAGGGGGTCGAATACGCAGTATTTT	CSVEVDRGSNTQYF